These T cell receptor beta chains were read from a single sample in a study of blood T cell repertoires in COVID-19. Method: immunoSEQ multiplex PCR; TCRdb's copy keeps in-frame clones and lacks some. In the table there are more than 85,000 clones, roughly 92% of which are singletons. The sequencing input was peripheral blood. Source of these receptors: a woman in her forties or fifties with COVID-19, enrolled during active disease. Each CDR3 is given with its conserved first and last residue. Fields, in order: CDR3 protein, CDR3 DNA, D gene, J gene, V gene, clone size. A D gene is named only where the DNA matches it firmly. Rows may omit the clone size; those that give it use once, few, many or a size class.

CASTQGAGSAFF TGTGCCAGCACCCAGGGGGCAGGTTCAGCTTTCTTT TRBD1 TRBJ1-1 TRBV28 NA
CASSGDRGRYSPLHF TGTGCCAGCAGTGGGGACAGGGGAAGATATTCACCCCTCCACTTT TRBD1 TRBJ1-6 TRBV27 few
CASSSPTSTIYF TGTGCCAGCAGCTCACCTACCTCCACCATATATTTT NA TRBJ1-3 TRBV11-3 NA
CSASDGTPGQYF TGCAGTGCTAGTGATGGGACTCCTGGTCAGTACTTC NA TRBJ2-7 TRBV20-1 NA
CASSRTRTENYGYTF TGTGCCAGCAGTAGAACACGGACTGAGAACTATGGCTACACCTTC NA TRBJ1-2 TRBV6-5 NA
CASSASIQGASYEQYF TGTGCCAGCAGCGCTTCGATACAGGGGGCCTCCTACGAGCAGTACTTC TRBD1 TRBJ2-7 TRBV9 NA
CASSIKSSSGNTIYF TGTGCCAGTAGTATAAAGAGTAGCTCTGGAAACACCATATATTTT NA TRBJ1-3 TRBV19 NA
CASTPKGVDDGYTF TGTGCCAGCACCCCAAAGGGGGTAGATGATGGCTACACCTTC NA TRBJ1-2 TRBV5-4 NA
CASSRTGGIGETQYF TGTGCCAGCAGCCGGACAGGGGGCATAGGAGAGACCCAGTACTTC TRBD1 TRBJ2-5 TRBV14 few
CASSINVQGPEAFF TGTGCCAGTAGTATAAACGTCCAGGGCCCTGAAGCTTTCTTT NA TRBJ1-1 TRBV19 NA
CASSQGRGGAGGGELFF TGTGCCAGCAGCCAAGGAAGGGGGGGCGCCGGCGGCGGGGAGCTGTTTTTT NA TRBJ2-2 TRBV4-2 NA
CASSSGLQNYGYTF TGTGCCAGCAGTTCCGGACTGCAGAACTATGGCTACACCTTC NA TRBJ1-2 TRBV27 NA
CASSLRTSGGTDTQYF TGTGCCAGCAGCCTTAGGACTAGCGGGGGCACAGATACGCAGTATTTT TRBD2 TRBJ2-3 TRBV2 NA
CASSRGGEQYF TGTGCCAGCAGCAGGGGAGGGGAGCAGTACTTC NA TRBJ2-7 TRBV27 NA
CASSLGDRTVNTEAFF TGTGCCAGCAGCTTAGGGGACAGGACGGTGAACACTGAAGCTTTCTTT TRBD1 TRBJ1-1 TRBV11-2 NA
CAWSLKEGQPQHF TGTGCCTGGAGTCTCAAGGAGGGGCAGCCCCAGCATTTT NA TRBJ1-5 TRBV30 NA
CASSWPSSGGGGTEAFF TGTGCCAGCAGTTGGCCCTCGTCAGGAGGGGGGGGCACTGAAGCTTTCTTT NA TRBJ1-1 TRBV28 NA
CASSSFRQGLDYTF TGTGCCAGCAGTTCCTTTAGGCAGGGCCTGGACTACACCTTC NA TRBJ1-2 TRBV27 NA
CASSLEVRGRGNTEAFF TGCGCCAGCAGCTTGGAGGTCAGGGGGCGCGGGAACACTGAAGCTTTCTTT TRBD1 TRBJ1-1 TRBV5-1 NA
CASSRGRGNTEAFF TGTGCCAGTAGTCGCGGCAGGGGAAACACTGAAGCTTTCTTT NA TRBJ1-1 TRBV19 NA
CASSQDDRVTYGYTF TGCGCCAGCAGCCAAGACGACAGGGTTACCTATGGCTACACCTTC TRBD1 TRBJ1-2 TRBV4-3 NA
CASRLDMDTRTVSYEQYF TGTGCAAGTCGCTTAGACATGGACACCAGGACGGTCTCCTACGAGCAGTACTTC NA TRBJ2-7 TRBV12-2 NA
CASSLTTGLSSYNSPLHF TGTGCCAGCAGCTTAACAACAGGCCTCAGCTCCTATAATTCACCCCTCCACTTT NA TRBJ1-6 TRBV11-2 NA
CASSFSVGSEQYF TGTGCCAGCAGCTTCTCGGTGGGCTCCGAGCAGTACTTC NA TRBJ2-7 TRBV5-4 NA
CATSDPLGGSYNEQFF TGTGCCACCAGTGATCCCCTCGGGGGGTCCTACAATGAGCAGTTCTTC TRBD2 TRBJ2-1 TRBV24-1 NA
CASSFLTGGKQFF TGTGCCAGCAGTTTCCTTACAGGGGGTAAGCAGTTCTTC TRBD1 TRBJ2-1 TRBV27 NA
CASSFRPDMNTEAFF TGTGCCAGCAGTTTCAGACCTGACATGAACACTGAAGCTTTCTTT NA TRBJ1-1 TRBV6-6 NA
CASSSDRKNTEAFF TGTGCCAGCAGCTCTGACAGAAAGAACACTGAAGCTTTCTTT NA TRBJ1-1 TRBV5-6 NA
CASSLGGQSSIKAFF TGTGCCAGCAGCTTAGGAGGTCAAAGCTCTATTAAAGCTTTCTTT NA TRBJ1-1 TRBV11-3 once
CASSFRRGLTEAFF TGTGCCAGCAGCTTCAGGAGGGGGCTTACTGAAGCTTTCTTT TRBD1 TRBJ1-1 TRBV5-8 NA
CASSLSPGTGVTEAFF TGTGCCAGTAGTCTCTCTCCCGGGACAGGGGTCACTGAAGCTTTCTTT TRBD1 TRBJ1-1 TRBV19 NA
CASSFLAGGQNTQYF TGTGCCAGCAGTTTCTTAGCGGGGGGGCAAAATACGCAGTATTTT TRBD2 TRBJ2-3 TRBV27 NA
CASSQDVPGTRTEAFF TGTGCCAGCAGCCAAGATGTACCGGGTACGAGAACTGAAGCTTTCTTT NA TRBJ1-1 TRBV4-2 once
CATRAPRDNSPLHF TGTGCCACCAGGGCCCCGAGGGATAATTCACCCCTCCACTTT NA TRBJ1-6 TRBV10-3 once